One sample yielded the 16 T cell receptor beta chains listed below, sequenced in a study of a mutant IDH1 vaccine in newly diagnosed glioma. TCRdb keeps only in-frame clones here, not all; method: immunoSEQ multiplex PCR. The profile shows around 50,000 clones, 90% of them singletons. Their antigens remain unidentified. Time point noted: week 5, during vaccination. Every single dose of the vaccine, 300 ug of mutant IDH1 20-mer peptide, came with topical imiquimod. The sequencing used PBMCs, collected from a glioma patient whose treatment included an IDH1 peptide vaccine. The receptors were sampled from a woman between 40 and 55 years old with glioma.

The chain has TRBV4-1 and TRBJ1-1; 7 bases map to TRBD1. Germline V gene sequence: CDR1 MGHRA, CDR2 YSYEKL. This CDR3 has 15 residues. V shed 4 bases, J shed 1 base, and the junction held 6 bases outside the gene matches. The CDR3 bases are TGCGCCAGCAGCCTGACAGGGTCTTGGAACACTGAAGCTTTCTTT. It encodes CASSLTGSWNTEAFF.

Of note for this clone: Sequence at one end of the junction differs from germline and may be a read error. The V call is TRBV6-5, the J call TRBJ2-1; D not resolved. Germline V gene lookup returns CDR1 MNHEY and CDR2 SVGAGI. This CDR3 comprises 12 residues. This chain's CDR3 is CASSNSYNEQFF. The DNA of the CDR3 is TGTGCCAGCAGTAACTCCTACAATGAGCAGTTCTTC.

V and J are TRBV6-5 and TRBJ2-7; perhaps TRBD2 as D (6 bases). CDR3 length: 14 amino acids. Trimming took off 6 bases at V and 5 bases at J, with 17 bases between the two ends. Germline assignment: CDR1 MNHEY and CDR2 SVGAGI. The CDR3 reads CASSPRGYVNEQYF. CDR3 sequence (DNA): TGTGCCAGCAGCCCACGGGGGTATGTTAACGAGCAGTACTTC.

The chain combines TRBV4-1 with TRBJ2-1; D perhaps matches TRBD2 (6 bases). This CDR3 has 15 residues. Germline lookup yields CDR1 MGHRA and CDR2 YSYEKL. Trimming shortened V by 1 base and J by 8 bases, and 15 bases separated the two germline ends. The chain's CDR3 is CASSQAWKEGYEQFF. CDR3 nucleotide sequence: TGCGCCAGCAGCCAAGCTTGGAAGGAGGGTTATGAGCAGTTCTTC.

The CDR3 here is CATSRSTGGFYGYTF. CDR3 DNA sequence: TGTGCCACCAGCAGGTCGACAGGGGGCTTCTATGGCTACACCTTC. The gene calls are TRBV15 and TRBJ1-2, with TRBD1 matching over 10 bases. This CDR3 spans 15 amino acids. V dropped 3 bases and J dropped 4; count of bases not matched to a gene: 5. CDR1 is LNHNV, CDR2 YYDKDF, per germline (reference sequence).

The chain employs TRBV30 and TRBJ1-1; tentative D call: TRBD1 (5 bases). V was shortened by 2 bases and J by 1 base, with 11 bases between the two germline ends. This CDR3 spans 14 amino acids. Germline assignment: CDR1 GTSNPN and CDR2 SVGIG (reference sequence). CDR3 DNA: TGTGCCTGGAGTTCGGGACGGTGGAACACTGAAGCTTTCTTT. This encodes CAWSSGRWNTEAFF.

The J gene is TRBJ2-1, the V gene TRBV6-6; D is perhaps TRBD2 (6 bases). Trimming took off 3 bases at V and 6 bases at J, with 12 bases between the two ends. Looked up from germline, CDR1 is MNHNY and CDR2 is SVGAGI (reference sequence). The CDR3 runs to 14 residues. CDR3 nucleotide sequence: TGTGCCAGCAGTTATGGCGGGACCCTCAATGAGCAGTTCTTC. Its translation is CASSYGGTLNEQFF.

This clone has more than one count but fewer than ten. J is TRBJ2-5 and V is TRBV5-1; no clear D. V was cut by 4 bases and J by 1 base, with 8 bases left in between. The CDR3 runs to 13 residues. Looked up from germline, CDR1 is SGHRS and CDR2 is YFSETQ. As DNA, the CDR3 is TGCGCCAGCAGCAACCCTGTCCAAGAGACCCAGTACTTC. The encoded protein is CASSNPVQETQYF.

J is TRBJ2-3 and V is TRBV7-9, with 10 positions matching TRBD1. Germline CDR1 is SEHNR and CDR2 is FQNEAQ (reference sequence). With 1 base clipped from V and 2 bases from J, the junction kept 6 bases outside the gene matches. The CDR3 runs to 17 residues. CDR3 protein: CASSLGTGGFSTDTQYF. The CDR3 nucleotides read TGTGCCAGCAGCTTAGGGACAGGGGGTTTTTCCACAGATACGCAGTATTTT.

CDR3 in DNA: TGTGCCAGCACCTATAAGGGGGCGGGAAACACCATATATTTT. Amino acids: CASTYKGAGNTIYF. V is TRBV5-4 and J is TRBJ1-3; 7 nucleotides match TRBD1. The junction had 7 bases not matched to a gene; V was cut back by 6 bases and J by 4 bases. The germline CDR1 and CDR2 sequences are SGHNT and YYREEE (reference sequence). The CDR3 runs to 14 residues. Full variable domain (remainder filled in from reference TRBV5-4 and TRBJ1-3): ETGVTQSPTHLIKTRGQQVTLRCSSQSGHNTVSWYQQALGQGPQFIFQYYREEENGRGNFPPRFSGLQFPNYSSELNVNALELDDSALYLCASTYKGAGNTIYFGEGSWLTVV.

The chain joins TRBV6-5 to TRBJ1-2, with D maybe TRBD1 (5 bases). The germline gives CDR1 MNHEY, CDR2 SVGAGI. The CDR3 totals 12 residues. Trimming stripped 0 bases from V and 6 bases from J, with 5 bases between. The CDR3 coding sequence is TGTGCCAGCAGTTACTCGGGGCATGGCTACACCTTC. Its translation is CASSYSGHGYTF.

The count of this clone is one. The rearrangement joins TRBV13 to TRBJ2-5; D gene unclear. Trimming cost V 3 bases and J 1 base, with 6 bases left between them. The CDR3 loop spans 13 amino acids. CDR1 and CDR2 from the germline V gene are PRHDT and FYEKMQ (reference sequence). The CDR3 nucleotides are TGTGCCAGCAGCTTCGGCAGCCAAGAGACCCAGTACTTC. It encodes CASSFGSQETQYF.

This clone occurred once. V and J are TRBV5-4 and TRBJ2-7; 7 bases map to TRBD2. The germline V gene has CDR1 SGHNT and CDR2 YYREEE (reference sequence). V lost 4 bases, J lost 3 bases, and 7 bases stayed unmatched. This CDR3 region has 14 residues. CDR3 nucleotides: TGTGCCAGCAGCCATAGCGGGTCCGACTACGAGCAGTACTTC. This sequence encodes CASSHSGSDYEQYF. Full variable domain (remainder filled in from reference TRBV5-4 and TRBJ2-7): ETGVTQSPTHLIKTRGQQVTLRCSSQSGHNTVSWYQQALGQGPQFIFQYYREEENGRGNFPPRFSGLQFPNYSSELNVNALELDDSALYLCASSHSGSDYEQYFGPGTRLTVT.

The chain couples TRBV7-9 to TRBJ2-1; perhaps TRBD1 as D (5 bases). CDR3 size: 14 residues. V shed 4 bases and J shed 6 bases, with 13 bases lying between them. Germline loops: CDR1 SEHNR, CDR2 FQNEAQ (reference sequence). CDR3 protein: CASSSKGHANEQFF. CDR3 coding DNA: TGTGCCAGCAGCTCGAAGGGGCACGCCAATGAGCAGTTCTTC.

The CDR3 loop is CASRAGQPNQPQHF. DNA for the CDR3: TGTGCCAGCAGAGCGGGACAGCCAAATCAGCCCCAGCATTTT. The rearrangement joins TRBV6-4 to TRBJ1-5, with 7 bases identical to TRBD1. The CDR3 loop spans 14 amino acids. After removal of 6 bases from V and 4 bases from J, the junction contained 6 bases not matched to a gene. Germline-derived CDR1 and CDR2 are MRHNA and SNTAGT.

The DNA of the CDR3 is TGTGCCAGCAGCCAAGCGACTAGCGGGAGCTACGAGCAGTACTTC. It codes for CASSQATSGSYEQYF. The V call is TRBV4-2, the J call TRBJ2-7, with 12 bases fitting TRBD2. The V gene end was trimmed by 1 base and the J gene end by 3 bases; junction bases not matched to a gene: 1. CDR1 and CDR2 from the germline V gene are LGHNA and YNFKEQ. The CDR3 sequence is 15 residues long.